These T cell receptor beta chains were read from a single sample in a study of technical replicates of blood from several donors. The repertoire was sequenced with immunoSEQ multiplex PCR; TCRdb's copy has only in-frame clones and lacks some. The sample consists of around 83,000 clones, 80% to 95% of them appearing once. The sample taken for sequencing was T cells isolated from PBMCs. All receptors derive from a human donor in good health. Some clones in this sample may be carry-over from other donors' samples. The CDR3 runs from the conserved cysteine through the conserved F or W. D genes are given only for firm matches. Size values are once, few and many counts, or a class for expanded clones, and some rows have none.

NA	TRBV4-1	TRBJ2-7	NA	TGCGCCAGCAGCCAAGTTCAGGACGGGGACGAGCAGTACTTC	CASSQVQDGDEQYF
NA	TRBV6-5	TRBJ1-1	TRBD1	TGTGCCAGCAGTTTCCGGGACAGGGGACTTACTGAAGCTTTCTTT	CASSFRDRGLTEAFF
NA	TRBV18	TRBJ1-2	NA	TGTGCCAGCTCACAAGGGGGTGACTATGGCTACACCTTC	CASSQGGDYGYTF
NA	TRBV30	TRBJ2-7	NA	TGTGCCTGGAGTGTCGCAGGCGCCTACGAGCAGTACTTC	CAWSVAGAYEQYF
NA	TRBV19	TRBJ1-1	TRBD1	TGTGCCAGTACTAACAGGGGAAGCACTGAAGCTTTCTTT	CASTNRGSTEAFF
once	TRBV28	TRBJ2-1	NA	TGTGCCAGCAATGGTCAAGGGGCCTTCTCCTACAATGAGCAGTTCTTC	CASNGQGAFSYNEQFF
NA	TRBV19	TRBJ1-1	NA	TGTGCCAGTAGTATATCGTCTGTGAACACTGAAGCTTTCTTT	CASSISSVNTEAFF
NA	TRBV5-1	TRBJ1-1	NA	TGCGCCAGCAGCTACACTACAGGGTTGGGCACTGAAGCTTTCTTT	CASSYTTGLGTEAFF
NA	TRBV7-2	TRBJ2-3	TRBD2	TGTGCCAGCAGCTCAATAGCGGGGCCACCCACAGATACGCAGTATTTT	CASSSIAGPPTDTQYF
NA	TRBV28	TRBJ2-5	NA	TGTGCCAGCAGTCCCGTCCCCACCCAGTACTTC	CASSPVPTQYF
NA	TRBV7-9	TRBJ2-1	NA	TGTGCCAGCAGGAAAACAGGGAGTAAATACAATGAGCAGTTCTTC	CASRKTGSKYNEQFF
once	TRBV5-1	TRBJ2-1	TRBD2	TGCGCCAGCAACCTAGCGGGGTCCTACAATGAGCAGTTCTTC	CASNLAGSYNEQFF
NA	TRBV16	TRBJ2-7	NA	TGTGCCAGCAGCATCGGGACATACTACGAGCAGTACTTC	CASSIGTYYEQYF
NA	TRBV23-1	TRBJ1-1	NA	TGCGCCAGCAGTCTTGGCAGACTAGCAATGAACACTGAAGCTTTCTTT	CASSLGRLAMNTEAFF
NA	TRBV14	TRBJ1-5	TRBD1	TGTGCCAGCAGCCGGGACAGAGGGGAGCCCCAGCATTTT	CASSRDRGEPQHF
NA	TRBV7-2	TRBJ2-7	NA	TGTGCCAGCAGCTTAATAAGAGAGTTCTACGAGCAGTACTTC	CASSLIREFYEQYF
NA	TRBV19	TRBJ2-1	NA	TGTGCCAGTAGTATGGTCCGCGGGTCCTACAATGAGCAGTTCTTC	CASSMVRGSYNEQFF
NA	TRBV9	TRBJ2-1	TRBD2	TGTGCCAGCAGCGTAGCGGGCCTAGCGGGAGCCCAGTCCTACAATGAGCAGTTCTTC	CASSVAGLAGAQSYNEQFF
NA	TRBV6-6	TRBJ1-2	NA	TGTGCCAGCAGAAATAGCAGGGAAGGGAACTATGGCTACACCTTC	CASRNSREGNYGYTF
NA	TRBV7-7	TRBJ1-1	NA	TGTGCTAGCAGCTTGAATCGAGACACTGAAGCTTTCTTT	CASSLNRDTEAFF
NA	TRBV19	TRBJ1-3	NA	TGTGCCAGTAGTGGAACAGGATTCTCTGGAAACACCATATATTTT	CASSGTGFSGNTIYF
NA	TRBV6-6	TRBJ1-5	TRBD1	TGTGCCAGCAGCAGGACAGGGCACAGCAATCAGCCCCAGCATTTT	CASSRTGHSNQPQHF
NA	TRBV7-2	TRBJ2-7	NA	TGTGCCAGCAGCACCTCCGGGACAAGCACCTACGAGCAGTACTTC	CASSTSGTSTYEQYF
NA	TRBV10-1	TRBJ2-7	TRBD2	TGCGCCAGCAGTGAAGCGGGAGGGACCTACGAGCAGTACTTC	CASSEAGGTYEQYF
NA	TRBV6-5	TRBJ2-5	TRBD2	TGTGCCAGCAGTCGGACTAGCGGGAGGGGGGAGACCCAGTACTTC	CASSRTSGRGETQYF
NA	TRBV5-6	TRBJ2-7	NA	TGTGCCAGCAGCTTGGCCGGTAAGGAGACCTACGAGCAGTACTTC	CASSLAGKETYEQYF
few	TRBV5-4	TRBJ1-1	NA	TGTGCCAGCAGCTTGGTGAGCACTGAAGCTTTCTTT	CASSLVSTEAFF
once	TRBV7-8	TRBJ2-1	TRBD2	TGTGCCAGCAGCTTAGGATCCGGCGGGAGAGGGGTTGAGCAGTTCTTC	CASSLGSGGRGVEQFF
NA	TRBV7-6	TRBJ2-2	NA	TGTGCCAGCAGCTCCGGGACTGTAAACACCGGGGAGCTGTTTTTT	CASSSGTVNTGELFF
NA	TRBV11-2	TRBJ1-1	NA	TGTGCCAGCAGCCCTACCGGGAGAGGGAGGTCTGAAGCTTTCTTT	CASSPTGRGRSEAFF
NA	TRBV7-3	TRBJ2-7	NA	TGTGCCAGCAGCTTAACTAGCGGCGCAGTCTACGAGCAGTACTTC	CASSLTSGAVYEQYF